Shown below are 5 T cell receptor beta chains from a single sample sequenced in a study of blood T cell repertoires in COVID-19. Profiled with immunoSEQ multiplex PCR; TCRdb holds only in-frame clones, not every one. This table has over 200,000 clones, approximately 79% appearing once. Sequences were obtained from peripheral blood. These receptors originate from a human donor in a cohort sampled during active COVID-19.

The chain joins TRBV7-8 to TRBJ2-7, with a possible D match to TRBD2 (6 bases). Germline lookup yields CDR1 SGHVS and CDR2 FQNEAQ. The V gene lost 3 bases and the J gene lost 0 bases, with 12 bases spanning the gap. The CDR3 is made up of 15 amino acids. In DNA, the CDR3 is TGTGCCAGCAGCTTTGGGGGGAAGAGCTCCTACGAGCAGTACTTC. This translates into CASSFGGKSSYEQYF.

The CDR3 DNA reads as TGTGCCAGCAGCGTAACGCAGGGAAACACCATATATTTT. This translates into CASSVTQGNTIYF. The V call is TRBV9, the J call TRBJ1-3; D is ambiguous. The CDR3 is made up of 13 amino acids. The germline V and J ends were trimmed by 1 base and 4 bases, with 6 bases remaining between them. From germline, CDR1 is SGDLS and CDR2 YYNGEE.

The CDR3 reads CASSVRRETETQYF. The CDR3 DNA reads TGTGCCAGCAGCGTACGGAGGGAAACGGAGACCCAGTACTTC. The chain recombines TRBV9 with TRBJ2-5, with TRBD2 as a possible D gene (6 bases). V shed 1 base and J shed 5 bases, with 12 bases lying between them. The CDR3 consists of 14 residues. Germline V lookup: CDR1 SGDLS, CDR2 YYNGEE. The whole variable domain, filled in from reference TRBV9 and TRBJ2-5, reads DSGVTQTPKHLITATGQRVTLRCSPRSGDLSVYWYQQSLDQGLQFLIQYYNGEERAKGNILERFSAQQFPDLHSELNLSSLELGDSALYFCASSVRRETETQYFGPGTRLLVL.

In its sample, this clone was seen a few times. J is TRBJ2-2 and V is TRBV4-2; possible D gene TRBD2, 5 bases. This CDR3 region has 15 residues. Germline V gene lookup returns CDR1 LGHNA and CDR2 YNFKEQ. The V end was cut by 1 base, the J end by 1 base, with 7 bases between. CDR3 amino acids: CASSQGSGNTGELFF. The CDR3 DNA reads TGTGCCAGCAGCCAAGGAAGCGGGAACACCGGGGAGCTGTTTTTT.

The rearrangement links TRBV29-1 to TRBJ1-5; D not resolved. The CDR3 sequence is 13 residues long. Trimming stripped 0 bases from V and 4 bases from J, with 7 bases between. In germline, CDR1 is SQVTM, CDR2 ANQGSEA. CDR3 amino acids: CSVEDSPNQPQHF. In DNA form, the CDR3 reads TGCAGCGTTGAAGATTCTCCTAATCAGCCCCAGCATTTT. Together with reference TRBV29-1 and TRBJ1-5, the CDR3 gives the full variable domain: SAVISQKPSRDICQRGTSLTIQCQVDSQVTMMFWYRQQPGQSLTLIATANQGSEATYESGFVIDKFPISRPNLTFSTLTVSNMSPEDSSIYLCSVEDSPNQPQHFGDGTRLSIL.